The rows below give T cell receptor beta chains drawn from one sample of a study of blood T cell repertoires in COVID-19. Generated by immunoSEQ multiplex PCR, the TCRdb table keeps only in-frame clones and is missing some. The sample holds about 80,000 clones, approximately 80% seen once. Sample: peripheral blood. The receptors shown here come from a human donor in a cohort sampled during active COVID-19. CDR3s include the opening cysteine and the closing phenylalanine or tryptophan. A D gene is named only where the DNA matches it firmly. Part of the rows lack a size; the others show once, few, many or a class for expanded clones.

D gene: NA; J gene: TRBJ1-2; clone size: few; V gene: TRBV19; CDR3 DNA: TGTGCCAGTTGGGAGTGGGGCTACACCTTC; CDR3 protein: CASWEWGYTF
D gene: NA; J gene: TRBJ2-7; clone size: NA; V gene: TRBV29-1; CDR3 DNA: TGCAGCGTTGGCCAAACAGGGCAGGAGCAGTACTTC; CDR3 protein: CSVGQTGQEQYF
D gene: TRBD2; J gene: TRBJ2-1; clone size: NA; V gene: TRBV2; CDR3 DNA: TGTGCCAGCAGTGACCCAGCGGGGGCTTTTAATGAGCAGTTCTTC; CDR3 protein: CASSDPAGAFNEQFF
D gene: TRBD1; J gene: TRBJ1-6; clone size: NA; V gene: TRBV3-1/TRBV3-2; CDR3 DNA: TGTGCCAGCAGCCTAGGGACAGGGAGCTCCTATAATTCACCCCTCCACTTT; CDR3 protein: CASSLGTGSSYNSPLHF
D gene: NA; J gene: TRBJ2-1; clone size: NA; V gene: TRBV18; CDR3 DNA: TGTGCCAGCTCACCACCGCCGGGGAATGAGCAGTTCTTC; CDR3 protein: CASSPPPGNEQFF
D gene: TRBD2; J gene: TRBJ2-1; clone size: NA; V gene: TRBV7-2; CDR3 DNA: TGTGCCAGCAGCTTCGGGACTAGCTCCAATGAGCAGTTCTTC; CDR3 protein: CASSFGTSSNEQFF
D gene: NA; J gene: TRBJ1-6; clone size: NA; V gene: TRBV28; CDR3 DNA: TGTGCCAGCACCCAGGGGTTTAAAGAATCACCCCTCCACTTT; CDR3 protein: CASTQGFKESPLHF
D gene: NA; J gene: TRBJ2-5; clone size: NA; V gene: TRBV1; CDR3 DNA: TGCACCAGCAGCCTCAAACGGGAGGGGAAGGCGTACCAAGAGACCCAGTACTTC; CDR3 protein: CTSSLKREGKAYQETQYF
D gene: TRBD1; J gene: TRBJ2-1; clone size: NA; V gene: TRBV30; CDR3 DNA: TGTGCCTGGACCCGGGACAGGGGGCCCTACAATGAGCAGTTCTTC; CDR3 protein: CAWTRDRGPYNEQFF
D gene: NA; J gene: TRBJ2-2; clone size: NA; V gene: TRBV3-1/TRBV3-2; CDR3 DNA: TGTGCCAGCAGCCAAGTGGGGGCCCGGACTGGAGGGGAGCTGTTTTTT; CDR3 protein: CASSQVGARTGGELFF
D gene: TRBD1; J gene: TRBJ2-7; clone size: NA; V gene: TRBV18; CDR3 DNA: TGTGCCAGCTCACGGGGACAGAACTACGAGCAGTACTTC; CDR3 protein: CASSRGQNYEQYF
D gene: TRBD1; J gene: TRBJ1-4; clone size: NA; V gene: TRBV4-1; CDR3 DNA: TGCGCCAGCAGCCATGGACAGGGGATGGAAAAACTGTTTTTT; CDR3 protein: CASSHGQGMEKLFF
D gene: NA; J gene: TRBJ2-3; clone size: NA; V gene: TRBV7-2; CDR3 DNA: TGTGCCAGCAGCCTGGGGGCTGGCACAGATACGCAGTATTTT; CDR3 protein: CASSLGAGTDTQYF
D gene: TRBD1; J gene: TRBJ2-7; clone size: NA; V gene: TRBV6-1; CDR3 DNA: TGTGCCAGCAGTGAAGCTTTGGCAGGGGGAGCCTACGAGCAGTACTTC; CDR3 protein: CASSEALAGGAYEQYF
D gene: NA; J gene: TRBJ1-4; clone size: NA; V gene: TRBV28; CDR3 DNA: TGTGCCAGCAGTTTGGAGTGGGGGGAAGATGAAAAACTGTTTTTT; CDR3 protein: CASSLEWGEDEKLFF
D gene: NA; J gene: TRBJ1-3; clone size: NA; V gene: TRBV3-1/TRBV3-2; CDR3 DNA: TGTGCCAGCAGGGAGGGGAACACCATATATTTT; CDR3 protein: CASREGNTIYF
D gene: TRBD1; J gene: TRBJ1-1; clone size: NA; V gene: TRBV19; CDR3 DNA: TGTGCCAGTAGTCCCCGGACAGGGGGACTGAACACTGAAGCTTTCTTT; CDR3 protein: CASSPRTGGLNTEAFF
D gene: TRBD1; J gene: TRBJ2-7; clone size: NA; V gene: TRBV11-2; CDR3 DNA: TGTGCCAGCAGGCCCGGACAGGGGAGGTACGAGCAGTACTTC; CDR3 protein: CASRPGQGRYEQYF
D gene: NA; J gene: TRBJ2-7; clone size: few; V gene: TRBV29-1; CDR3 DNA: TGCAGCGTGGAGTCTAATTCCTACGAGCAGTACTTC; CDR3 protein: CSVESNSYEQYF
D gene: NA; J gene: TRBJ1-6; clone size: NA; V gene: TRBV11-3; CDR3 DNA: TGTGCCAGCAGCTTAGGGGGCAATCCTAATTCACCCCTCCACTTT; CDR3 protein: CASSLGGNPNSPLHF
D gene: NA; J gene: TRBJ2-5; clone size: NA; V gene: TRBV5-1; CDR3 DNA: TGCGCCAGCAGCTTGGGCAGGGCGCAAGAGACCCAGTACTTC; CDR3 protein: CASSLGRAQETQYF
D gene: TRBD2; J gene: TRBJ2-1; clone size: NA; V gene: TRBV29-1; CDR3 DNA: TGCAGCGTTTCGCCCAGGCTAGCGGGATACAATGAGCAGTTCTTC; CDR3 protein: CSVSPRLAGYNEQFF
D gene: NA; J gene: TRBJ1-2; clone size: NA; V gene: TRBV24-1; CDR3 DNA: TGTGCCACCAGTGACCGGACAGTCTATGGCTACACCTTC; CDR3 protein: CATSDRTVYGYTF
D gene: TRBD1; J gene: TRBJ1-1; clone size: NA; V gene: TRBV6-5; CDR3 DNA: TGTGCCAGCAAACCATCCGGGACAGGGGAAGCTTTCTTT; CDR3 protein: CASKPSGTGEAFF
D gene: TRBD1; J gene: TRBJ2-5; clone size: NA; V gene: TRBV16; CDR3 DNA: TGTGCCAGCAGCCAATCGGGACAGATTGCAGAGACCCAGTACTTC; CDR3 protein: CASSQSGQIAETQYF
D gene: NA; J gene: TRBJ1-1; clone size: NA; V gene: TRBV9; CDR3 DNA: TGTGCCAGCAGCGTCGTAGGGACTTCCGAAGCTTTCTTT; CDR3 protein: CASSVVGTSEAFF
D gene: NA; J gene: TRBJ2-2; clone size: NA; V gene: TRBV9; CDR3 DNA: TGTGCCAGCAGCGTAGACCAGGGATGGGAGCTGTTTTTT; CDR3 protein: CASSVDQGWELFF
D gene: NA; J gene: TRBJ2-7; clone size: NA; V gene: TRBV5-1; CDR3 DNA: TGCGCCAGCAGCTTGGCGGGGGGGACAGCCGAGCAGTACTTC; CDR3 protein: CASSLAGGTAEQYF
D gene: TRBD2; J gene: TRBJ2-7; clone size: NA; V gene: TRBV7-9; CDR3 DNA: TGTGCCAGCAGCTCGGGACTAGCGGGGGTCTACGAGCAGTACTTC; CDR3 protein: CASSSGLAGVYEQYF
D gene: TRBD1; J gene: TRBJ2-7; clone size: few; V gene: TRBV30; CDR3 DNA: TGTGCCTCCGGACAGGGGCGCTACGAGCAGTACTTC; CDR3 protein: CASGQGRYEQYF
D gene: NA; J gene: TRBJ2-7; clone size: NA; V gene: TRBV28; CDR3 DNA: TGTGCCAGCAGTCCACCCGACAGGTCCTACGAGCAGTACTTC; CDR3 protein: CASSPPDRSYEQYF
D gene: NA; J gene: TRBJ1-4; clone size: NA; V gene: TRBV1; CDR3 DNA: TGCACCAGCAGCTATCGGGGGGGTCCCACTAATGAAAAACTGTTTTTT; CDR3 protein: CTSSYRGGPTNEKLFF
D gene: NA; J gene: TRBJ2-2; clone size: NA; V gene: TRBV29-1; CDR3 DNA: TGCAGCGTTGGTCGGCGGAGCACCGGGGAGCTGTTTTTT; CDR3 protein: CSVGRRSTGELFF
D gene: NA; J gene: TRBJ1-1; clone size: NA; V gene: TRBV28; CDR3 DNA: TGTGCCAGCAGCTCACCCACGCGGAAAGGTACTGAAGCTTTCTTT; CDR3 protein: CASSSPTRKGTEAFF